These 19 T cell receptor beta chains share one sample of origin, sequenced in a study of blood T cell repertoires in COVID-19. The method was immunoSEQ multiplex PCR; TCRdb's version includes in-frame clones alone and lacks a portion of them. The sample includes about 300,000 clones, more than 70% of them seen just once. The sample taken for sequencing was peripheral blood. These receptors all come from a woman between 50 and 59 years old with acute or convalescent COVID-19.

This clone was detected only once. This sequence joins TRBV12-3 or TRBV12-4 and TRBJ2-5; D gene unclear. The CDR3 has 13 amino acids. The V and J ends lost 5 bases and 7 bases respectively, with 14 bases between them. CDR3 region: CASSPRSRRTQYF. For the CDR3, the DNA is TGTGCCAGCAGTCCTCGGTCGCGGAGGACCCAGTACTTC.

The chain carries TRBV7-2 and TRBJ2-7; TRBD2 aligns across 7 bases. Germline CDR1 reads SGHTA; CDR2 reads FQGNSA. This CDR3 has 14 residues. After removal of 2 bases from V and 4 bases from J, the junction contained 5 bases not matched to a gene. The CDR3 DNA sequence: TGTGCCAGCAGCTTAAGACTAGCACAGTACGAGCAGTACTTC. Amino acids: CASSLRLAQYEQYF.

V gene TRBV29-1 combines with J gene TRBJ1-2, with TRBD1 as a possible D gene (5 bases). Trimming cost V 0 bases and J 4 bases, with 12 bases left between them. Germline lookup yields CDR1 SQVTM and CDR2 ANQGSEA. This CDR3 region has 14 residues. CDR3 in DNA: TGCAGCGTTGAAGATCGGCGACAGACCTATGGCTACACCTTC. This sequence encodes CSVEDRRQTYGYTF.

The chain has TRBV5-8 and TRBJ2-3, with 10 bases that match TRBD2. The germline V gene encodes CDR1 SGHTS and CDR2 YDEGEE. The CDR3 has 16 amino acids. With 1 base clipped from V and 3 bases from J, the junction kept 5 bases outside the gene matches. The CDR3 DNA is TGTGCCAGCAGCTTGTCCCCTAGCGGGAGTACAGATACGCAGTATTTT. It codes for CASSLSPSGSTDTQYF.

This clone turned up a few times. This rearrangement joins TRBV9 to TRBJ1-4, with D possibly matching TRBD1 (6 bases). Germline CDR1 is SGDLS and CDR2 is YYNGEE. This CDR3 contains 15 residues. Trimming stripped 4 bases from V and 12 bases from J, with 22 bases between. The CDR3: CASSFTGYSNDELFF. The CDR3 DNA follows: TGTGCCAGCAGCTTCACAGGGTACTCTAATGATGAACTGTTTTTT.

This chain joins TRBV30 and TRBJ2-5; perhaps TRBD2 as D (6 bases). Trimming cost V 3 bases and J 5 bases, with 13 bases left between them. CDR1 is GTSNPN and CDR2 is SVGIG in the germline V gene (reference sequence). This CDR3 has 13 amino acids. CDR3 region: CAWSGRRGETQYF. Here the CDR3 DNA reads TGTGCCTGGAGCGGGCGGCGGGGCGAGACCCAGTACTTC.

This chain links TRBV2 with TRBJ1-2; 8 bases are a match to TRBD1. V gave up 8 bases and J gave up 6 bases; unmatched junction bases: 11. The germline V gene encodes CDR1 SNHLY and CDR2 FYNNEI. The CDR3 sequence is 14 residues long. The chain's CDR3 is CASQTGQGLNGYTF. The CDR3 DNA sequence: TGTGCCAGCCAAACCGGACAGGGTCTGAATGGCTACACCTTC.

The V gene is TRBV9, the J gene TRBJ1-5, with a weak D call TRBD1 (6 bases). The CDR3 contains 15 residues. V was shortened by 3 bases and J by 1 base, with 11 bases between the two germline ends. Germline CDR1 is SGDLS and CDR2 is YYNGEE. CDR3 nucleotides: TGTGCCAGCAGCGAACAGGGCGCGAGCAATCAGCCCCAGCATTTT. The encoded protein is CASSEQGASNQPQHF.

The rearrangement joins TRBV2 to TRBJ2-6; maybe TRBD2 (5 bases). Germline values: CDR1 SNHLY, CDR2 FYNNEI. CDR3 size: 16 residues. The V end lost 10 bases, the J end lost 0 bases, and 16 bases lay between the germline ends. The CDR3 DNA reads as TGTGCCACCGAAGGAGGTAGGGCCTCTGGGGCCAACGTCCTGACTTTC. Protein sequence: CATEGGRASGANVLTF.

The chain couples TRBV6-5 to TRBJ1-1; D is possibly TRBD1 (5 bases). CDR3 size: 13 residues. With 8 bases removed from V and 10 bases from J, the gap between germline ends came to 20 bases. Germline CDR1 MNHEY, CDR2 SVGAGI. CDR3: CASGGLLRERAFF. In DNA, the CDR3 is TGTGCCAGCGGGGGGTTACTCAGGGAGAGAGCTTTCTTT.

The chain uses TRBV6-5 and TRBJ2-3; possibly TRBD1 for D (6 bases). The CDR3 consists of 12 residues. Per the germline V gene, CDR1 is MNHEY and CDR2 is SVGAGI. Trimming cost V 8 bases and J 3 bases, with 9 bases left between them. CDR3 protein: CASGGPTDTQYF. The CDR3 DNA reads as TGTGCCAGCGGGGGCCCGACAGATACGCAGTATTTT.

The CDR3 DNA follows: TGTGCCAGCATCCCTCAGGGGGGAGATACGCAGTATTTT. This sequence encodes CASIPQGGDTQYF. The chain joins TRBV6-6 to TRBJ2-3; D possibly corresponds to TRBD1 (7 bases). CDR3 size: 13 residues. V dropped 7 bases and J dropped 5 bases, with 13 bases sitting between them. Germline CDR1 reads MNHNY; CDR2 reads SVGAGI (reference sequence).

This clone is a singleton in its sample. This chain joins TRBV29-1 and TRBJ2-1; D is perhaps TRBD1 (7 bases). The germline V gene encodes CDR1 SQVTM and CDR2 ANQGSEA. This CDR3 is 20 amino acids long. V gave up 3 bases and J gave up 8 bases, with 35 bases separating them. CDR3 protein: CSVDYLGRGRRSTPPHEQFF. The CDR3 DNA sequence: TGCAGCGTTGACTATTTGGGCAGGGGGAGGAGAAGCACCCCCCCCCATGAGCAGTTCTTC.

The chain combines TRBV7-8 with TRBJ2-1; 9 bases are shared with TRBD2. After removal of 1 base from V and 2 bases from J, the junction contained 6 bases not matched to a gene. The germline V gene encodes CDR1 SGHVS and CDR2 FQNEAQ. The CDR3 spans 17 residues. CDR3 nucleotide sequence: TGTGCCAGCAGCTTAGTGGCGTCTAGCGGGACCTACAATGAGCAGTTCTTC. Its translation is CASSLVASSGTYNEQFF. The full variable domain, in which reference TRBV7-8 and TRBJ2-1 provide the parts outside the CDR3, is GAGVSQSPRYKVAKRGQDVALRCDPISGHVSLFWYQQALGQGPEFLTYFQNEAQLDKSGLPSDRFFAERPEGSVSTLKIQRTQQEDSAVYLCASSLVASSGTYNEQFFGPGTRLTVL.

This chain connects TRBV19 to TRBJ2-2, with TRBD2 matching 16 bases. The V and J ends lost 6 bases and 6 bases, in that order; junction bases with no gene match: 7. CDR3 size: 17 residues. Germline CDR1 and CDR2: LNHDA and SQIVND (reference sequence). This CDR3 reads CASRAGTSGRASGELFF. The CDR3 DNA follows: TGTGCCAGTAGGGCCGGGACTAGCGGGAGGGCTTCCGGGGAGCTGTTTTTT.

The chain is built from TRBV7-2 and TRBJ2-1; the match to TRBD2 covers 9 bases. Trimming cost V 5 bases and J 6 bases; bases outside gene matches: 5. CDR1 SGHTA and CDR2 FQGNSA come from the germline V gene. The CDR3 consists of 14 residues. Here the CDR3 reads CASSAHSGSNEQFF. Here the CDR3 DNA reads TGTGCCAGCAGCGCCCATAGCGGGAGCAATGAGCAGTTCTTC.

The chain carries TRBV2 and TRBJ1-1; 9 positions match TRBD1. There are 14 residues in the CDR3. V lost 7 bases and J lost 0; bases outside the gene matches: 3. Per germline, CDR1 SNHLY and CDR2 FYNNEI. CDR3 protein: CASKRQGVNTEAFF. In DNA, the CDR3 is TGTGCCAGCAAAAGACAGGGGGTGAACACTGAAGCTTTCTTT.

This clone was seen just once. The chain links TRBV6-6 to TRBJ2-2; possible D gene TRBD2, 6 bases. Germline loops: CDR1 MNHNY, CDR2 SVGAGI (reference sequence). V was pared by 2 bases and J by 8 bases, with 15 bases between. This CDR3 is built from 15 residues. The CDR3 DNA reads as TGTGCCAGCAGTTACGGGGGGACTTCAGGAGGGGAGCTGTTTTTT. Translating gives CASSYGGTSGGELFF.

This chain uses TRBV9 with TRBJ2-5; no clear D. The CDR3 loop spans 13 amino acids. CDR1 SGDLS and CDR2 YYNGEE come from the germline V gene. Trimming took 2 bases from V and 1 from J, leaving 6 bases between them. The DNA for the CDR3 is TGTGCCAGCAGCGTGAACTTCCAAGAGACCCAGTACTTC. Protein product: CASSVNFQETQYF.